Reported below is one T cell receptor beta chain. Sequencing was performed with immunoSEQ multiplex PCR; in TCRdb, only in-frame clones are kept and a portion is missing. The sample comprises 120,000 to 150,000 clones, more than 80% of which are singletons, and roughly 8.8% rests with the top ten. These data belong to a study of blood T cell repertoires in COVID-19. With 4 bases removed from V and 5 bases from J, the gap between germline ends came to 18 bases. Germline V gene data show CDR1 as SGHNT and CDR2 as YYREEE (reference sequence). The CDR3 loop spans 16 amino acids. Sample: peripheral blood. This chain uses TRBV5-4 with TRBJ2-2, with no clear D. This TCR derives from a human donor with acute or convalescent COVID-19. The donor label of this sample is uncertain. The CDR3 loop is CASSPPDTQETGELFF. The CDR3 nucleotides are TGTGCCAGCAGCCCTCCAGACACCCAAGAGACCGGGGAGCTGTTTTTT.